Listed below are T cell receptor beta chains from one sample, sequenced in a study of T cell responses to AZD1222 COVID-19 vaccine. Method: immunoSEQ multiplex PCR; TCRdb's copy keeps in-frame clones and lacks some. The sample lists more than 100,000 clones, roughly nine tenths seen once, with approximately 1.5% in the top ten. Sequenced material: peripheral blood, taken on day 0 of AZD1222 vaccination. These receptors were obtained from an adult in good health. The CDR3 runs from the conserved cysteine through the conserved F or W. Each record gives: J gene, V gene, D gene, clone size, CDR3 DNA, CDR3 protein. D genes are given only for firm matches. Part of the rows lack a size; the others show once, few, many or a class for expanded clones.

j_call: TRBJ2-5; v_call: TRBV3-1/TRBV3-2; d_call: NA; clone_size: NA; cdr3_nt: TGTGCCAGCAGCCCGGAGTGGGAGACCCAGTACTTC; cdr3_aa: CASSPEWETQYF
j_call: TRBJ2-3; v_call: TRBV5-1; d_call: TRBD2; clone_size: once; cdr3_nt: TGCGCCAGCAGCTTGGTAGCGGGGACAACAGATACGCAGTATTTT; cdr3_aa: CASSLVAGTTDTQYF
j_call: TRBJ1-3; v_call: TRBV5-4; d_call: TRBD1; clone_size: NA; cdr3_nt: TGTGCCAGCAGCCCGGGACAGGGACGGAGCTCTGGAAACACCATATATTTT; cdr3_aa: CASSPGQGRSSGNTIYF
j_call: TRBJ1-2; v_call: TRBV20-1; d_call: NA; clone_size: NA; cdr3_nt: TGCAGTGCTGGGGAAGATGGCTACACCTTC; cdr3_aa: CSAGEDGYTF
j_call: TRBJ2-7; v_call: TRBV5-5; d_call: NA; clone_size: NA; cdr3_nt: TGTGCCAGCAGCTTGGCCGACAGACTCTACGAGCAGTACTTC; cdr3_aa: CASSLADRLYEQYF
j_call: TRBJ2-3; v_call: TRBV6-5; d_call: TRBD1; clone_size: NA; cdr3_nt: TGTGCCAGCAGTCCCGGGACAGCGGAAACAGATACGCAGTATTTT; cdr3_aa: CASSPGTAETDTQYF
j_call: TRBJ1-2; v_call: TRBV27; d_call: NA; clone_size: once; cdr3_nt: TGTGCCAGCAGTTTTATACCGCCCAGGATGGACGAGTCTAACTATGGCTACACCTTC; cdr3_aa: CASSFIPPRMDESNYGYTF
j_call: TRBJ1-5; v_call: TRBV30; d_call: NA; clone_size: NA; cdr3_nt: TGTGCCTGGAGTGGGGGTACGGGATATAGCAATCAGCCCCAGCATTTT; cdr3_aa: CAWSGGTGYSNQPQHF
j_call: TRBJ1-2; v_call: TRBV2; d_call: NA; clone_size: few; cdr3_nt: TGTGCCAGCAGTGAACCCTTCCGGTATGGCTACACCTTC; cdr3_aa: CASSEPFRYGYTF
j_call: TRBJ1-5; v_call: TRBV20-1; d_call: NA; clone_size: NA; cdr3_nt: TGCAGTGCTAGTTCGGGTAACAGGGTCTTGGCCCAGCATTTT; cdr3_aa: CSASSGNRVLAQHF
j_call: TRBJ1-6; v_call: TRBV5-5; d_call: NA; clone_size: NA; cdr3_nt: TGTGCCAGCAGCCGGGGGGGTATCCATAATTCACCCCTCCACTTT; cdr3_aa: CASSRGGIHNSPLHF
j_call: TRBJ1-6; v_call: TRBV25-1; d_call: TRBD1; clone_size: NA; cdr3_nt: TGTGCCACCCAGCCCCGGACAGGGCATCTTGCCCTCCACTTT; cdr3_aa: CATQPRTGHLALHF
j_call: TRBJ1-5; v_call: TRBV7-9; d_call: NA; clone_size: NA; cdr3_nt: TGTGCCAGCAGTCTCGGTTGGCGACAGCCCCAGCATTTT; cdr3_aa: CASSLGWRQPQHF
j_call: TRBJ1-1; v_call: TRBV5-1; d_call: NA; clone_size: NA; cdr3_nt: TGCGCCAGCAGCCCGCGGGGAGGGGGGACTGAAGCTTTCTTT; cdr3_aa: CASSPRGGGTEAFF
j_call: TRBJ1-1; v_call: TRBV5-1; d_call: NA; clone_size: NA; cdr3_nt: TGCGCCAGCAGCTTTGGGCAGCTGGGAAGGAACACTGAAGCTTTCTTT; cdr3_aa: CASSFGQLGRNTEAFF
j_call: TRBJ1-1; v_call: TRBV19; d_call: NA; clone_size: NA; cdr3_nt: TGTGCCAGTAGTGGGACGTTGAACACTGAAGCTTTCTTT; cdr3_aa: CASSGTLNTEAFF
j_call: TRBJ2-1; v_call: TRBV4-2; d_call: NA; clone_size: once; cdr3_nt: TGTGCCAGCAGCCATGCCGGGAGCTACAATGAGCAGTTCTTC; cdr3_aa: CASSHAGSYNEQFF
j_call: TRBJ1-5; v_call: TRBV18; d_call: NA; clone_size: NA; cdr3_nt: TGTGCCAGCTCACCAACGGGGGACCGGCGGGGGCAGCCCCAGCATTTT; cdr3_aa: CASSPTGDRRGQPQHF
j_call: TRBJ1-6; v_call: TRBV3-1/TRBV3-2; d_call: NA; clone_size: NA; cdr3_nt: TGTGCCAGCAGCCGAGGAACTTATAATTCACCCCTCCACTTT; cdr3_aa: CASSRGTYNSPLHF
j_call: TRBJ1-1; v_call: TRBV3-1/TRBV3-2; d_call: NA; clone_size: once; cdr3_nt: TGTGCCAGCAGCCAAGTGGCGGGGTACGGTGAAGCTTTCTTT; cdr3_aa: CASSQVAGYGEAFF
j_call: TRBJ1-6; v_call: TRBV6-5; d_call: NA; clone_size: NA; cdr3_nt: TGTGCCAGCAAGCCCGTGGACAGATTTAATTCACCCCTCCACTTT; cdr3_aa: CASKPVDRFNSPLHF
j_call: TRBJ2-2; v_call: TRBV6-2/TRBV6-3; d_call: NA; clone_size: NA; cdr3_nt: TGTGCCAGCAGTGGGCTAGCTACCGGGGAGCTGTTTTTT; cdr3_aa: CASSGLATGELFF
j_call: TRBJ1-1; v_call: TRBV30; d_call: NA; clone_size: NA; cdr3_nt: TGTGCCTGGAGTGGGGGGTTGAAAGCTTTCTTT; cdr3_aa: CAWSGGLKAFF
j_call: TRBJ1-1; v_call: TRBV28; d_call: NA; clone_size: once; cdr3_nt: TGTGCCAGCACCTCCGAGGGTATGAACACTGAAGCTTTCTTT; cdr3_aa: CASTSEGMNTEAFF
j_call: TRBJ2-1; v_call: TRBV18; d_call: NA; clone_size: once; cdr3_nt: TGTGCCAGCTCATCCGGGGGGCTACAATACAATGAGCAGTTCTTC; cdr3_aa: CASSSGGLQYNEQFF
j_call: TRBJ1-4; v_call: TRBV29-1; d_call: NA; clone_size: NA; cdr3_nt: TGCAGCGTTCGGGGGCAGGGTGAAAAACTGTTTTTT; cdr3_aa: CSVRGQGEKLFF
j_call: TRBJ1-1; v_call: TRBV7-8; d_call: NA; clone_size: NA; cdr3_nt: TGTGCCAGCAGCTTAGGACCGGGTTGGGCCACTGAAGCTTTCTTT; cdr3_aa: CASSLGPGWATEAFF
j_call: TRBJ2-3; v_call: TRBV2; d_call: NA; clone_size: NA; cdr3_nt: TGTGCCAGCGGGGGGCCTTTCACAGATACGCAGTATTTT; cdr3_aa: CASGGPFTDTQYF
j_call: TRBJ2-1; v_call: TRBV4-1; d_call: NA; clone_size: NA; cdr3_nt: TGCGCCAGCAGCCAAGACAGAAATGAGCAGTTCTTC; cdr3_aa: CASSQDRNEQFF
j_call: TRBJ2-1; v_call: TRBV27; d_call: TRBD2; clone_size: NA; cdr3_nt: TGTGCCAGCAGTTTAACGATAGCGGGCTACAATGAGCAGTTCTTC; cdr3_aa: CASSLTIAGYNEQFF
j_call: TRBJ2-2; v_call: TRBV24-1; d_call: NA; clone_size: NA; cdr3_nt: TGTGCCACCAGTGATTTCGCAGCCCCGAACACCGGGGAGCTGTTTTTT; cdr3_aa: CATSDFAAPNTGELFF
j_call: TRBJ1-6; v_call: TRBV5-1; d_call: NA; clone_size: NA; cdr3_nt: TGCGCCAGCAGCCTTCTGGGGGACAATTCACCCCTCCACTTT; cdr3_aa: CASSLLGDNSPLHF
j_call: TRBJ2-6; v_call: TRBV13; d_call: NA; clone_size: NA; cdr3_nt: TGTGCCAGCAGCTCAGGGTCAGGGGCCAACGTCCTGACTTTC; cdr3_aa: CASSSGSGANVLTF
j_call: TRBJ2-5; v_call: TRBV6-5; d_call: NA; clone_size: NA; cdr3_nt: TGTGCCAGCAGTTACTCTCAAGGAGCCCAGTACTTC; cdr3_aa: CASSYSQGAQYF
j_call: TRBJ1-2; v_call: TRBV6-5; d_call: NA; clone_size: NA; cdr3_nt: TGTGCCAGCAGTTACTCGAGGGGACCGACTAACTATGGCTACACCTTC; cdr3_aa: CASSYSRGPTNYGYTF
j_call: TRBJ1-5; v_call: TRBV30; d_call: NA; clone_size: NA; cdr3_nt: TGTGCCTGGAGCTCTCTGGTTAGCAATCAGCCCCAGCATTTT; cdr3_aa: CAWSSLVSNQPQHF
j_call: TRBJ2-1; v_call: TRBV18; d_call: TRBD2; clone_size: NA; cdr3_nt: TGTGCCAGCTCACCCCCGGGACTAACCTACAATGAGCAGTTCTTC; cdr3_aa: CASSPPGLTYNEQFF
j_call: TRBJ2-5; v_call: TRBV7-7; d_call: NA; clone_size: NA; cdr3_nt: TGTGCTAGCAGCGTAGGACTGACAGAGACCCAGTACTTC; cdr3_aa: CASSVGLTETQYF
j_call: TRBJ2-4; v_call: TRBV6-5; d_call: NA; clone_size: NA; cdr3_nt: TGTGCCAGCAGTCCGGACGGGAAAAACATTCAGTACTTC; cdr3_aa: CASSPDGKNIQYF
j_call: TRBJ1-3; v_call: TRBV3-1/TRBV3-2; d_call: NA; clone_size: NA; cdr3_nt: TGTGCCAGCAGCCAACAGGGGTCTGGAAACACCATATATTTT; cdr3_aa: CASSQQGSGNTIYF
j_call: TRBJ2-3; v_call: TRBV6-5; d_call: NA; clone_size: NA; cdr3_nt: TGTGCCAGCAGTTACGAGGGGGGATGGGATACGCAGTATTTT; cdr3_aa: CASSYEGGWDTQYF
j_call: TRBJ2-1; v_call: TRBV7-7; d_call: TRBD2; clone_size: NA; cdr3_nt: TGTGCTAGCAGCTTAGCGCTAGGGAGGGCCGGTACGAATGAGCAGTTCTTC; cdr3_aa: CASSLALGRAGTNEQFF
j_call: TRBJ1-5; v_call: TRBV19; d_call: NA; clone_size: NA; cdr3_nt: TGTGCCAGTAGTATAGAATCGGTCGGCAATCAGCCCCAGCATTTT; cdr3_aa: CASSIESVGNQPQHF
j_call: TRBJ2-5; v_call: TRBV14; d_call: TRBD1; clone_size: NA; cdr3_nt: TGTGCCAGCAGCCGCATACAGGGGGCGCGGGAGACCCAGTACTTC; cdr3_aa: CASSRIQGARETQYF
j_call: TRBJ1-3; v_call: TRBV19; d_call: NA; clone_size: NA; cdr3_nt: TGTGCCAGTAGTATGTCTGGAAACACCATATATTTT; cdr3_aa: CASSMSGNTIYF
j_call: TRBJ2-4; v_call: TRBV9; d_call: TRBD2; clone_size: NA; cdr3_nt: TGTGCCAGCAGCGTGCGACTAGCGGGCCTAGCCAAAAACATTCAGTACTTC; cdr3_aa: CASSVRLAGLAKNIQYF
j_call: TRBJ1-1; v_call: TRBV27; d_call: TRBD1; clone_size: NA; cdr3_nt: TGTGCCAGCAGTCCGCAGACAGGGGCAAAAACTGAAGCTTTCTTT; cdr3_aa: CASSPQTGAKTEAFF
j_call: TRBJ2-2; v_call: TRBV7-3; d_call: TRBD1; clone_size: NA; cdr3_nt: TGTGCCAGCAGCTCAAGACTAACAGGGGCCGGGGAGCTGTTTTTT; cdr3_aa: CASSSRLTGAGELFF
j_call: TRBJ1-4; v_call: TRBV19; d_call: NA; clone_size: NA; cdr3_nt: TGTGCCAGTAGTATTTCGGGGTATGAGGGAAAACTGTTTTTT; cdr3_aa: CASSISGYEGKLFF
j_call: TRBJ2-3; v_call: TRBV6-5; d_call: TRBD1; clone_size: NA; cdr3_nt: TGTGCCAGCAGTTACTCGACAGGGAACGGAGATACGCAGTATTTT; cdr3_aa: CASSYSTGNGDTQYF